This T cell receptor (beta chain) emerged from a study of blood T cell repertoires in COVID-19. The overall study: Acute and convalescent COVID-19 samples came from the United States, Italy and Spain.

As originally analysed: From reference gene primer amplification, estimates of nucleated cell counts were derived. Generated by immunoSEQ multiplex PCR, the TCRdb table keeps only in-frame clones and is missing some. V and J calls plus clone size are reproduced from that table; the DNA served to infer D and trimming. The sample carries 90,000 to 100,000 clones, about 87% recorded once. Sequenced input: peripheral blood. This clonotype originated in a human donor in a cohort sampled during active COVID-19.

CDR3: CASSEAVEGQPQHF. In DNA, the CDR3 is TGTGCCAGCAGTGAGGCGGTAGAGGGTCAGCCCCAGCATTTT. The chain carries TRBV6-1 and TRBJ1-5, with D unclear. The CDR3 sequence is 14 residues long. The germline V gene has CDR1 MNHNS and CDR2 SASEGT. Trimming removed 3 bases from V and 6 bases from J, with 12 bases in between.